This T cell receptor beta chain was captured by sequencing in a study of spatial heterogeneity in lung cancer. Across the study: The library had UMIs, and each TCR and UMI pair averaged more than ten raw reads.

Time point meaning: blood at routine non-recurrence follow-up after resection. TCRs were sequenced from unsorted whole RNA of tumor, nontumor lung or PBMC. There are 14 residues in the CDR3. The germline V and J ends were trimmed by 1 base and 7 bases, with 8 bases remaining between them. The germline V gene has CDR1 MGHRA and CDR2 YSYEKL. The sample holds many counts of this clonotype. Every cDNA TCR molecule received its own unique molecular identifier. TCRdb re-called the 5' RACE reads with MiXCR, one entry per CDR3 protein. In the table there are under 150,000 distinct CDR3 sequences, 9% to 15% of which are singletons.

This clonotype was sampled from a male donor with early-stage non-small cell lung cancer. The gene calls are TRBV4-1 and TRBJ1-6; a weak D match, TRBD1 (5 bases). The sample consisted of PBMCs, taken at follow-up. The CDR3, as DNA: TGCGCCAGCAGCCAAGCGACAGAAAATTCACCCCTCCACTTT. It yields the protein CASSQATENSPLHF.